The T cell receptor beta chain described here comes from a study of blood T cell repertoires in COVID-19. Participant reports of clinical history set cohort assignment. The data were produced by immunoSEQ multiplex PCR, yet TCRdb's version contains in-frame clones alone and is incomplete. The table has over 200,000 clones, approximately 85% seen once. The sample was PBMCs or T cells enriched from blood (not recorded which). This receptor was taken from a woman aged 45 to 65 who had recovered from COVID-19.

Here the CDR3 reads CASSQMASPTYEQYF. Here the CDR3 DNA reads TGCGCCAGCAGCCAGATGGCTAGCCCTACCTACGAGCAGTACTTC. V usage is TRBV4-1 and J usage is TRBJ2-7; D possibly corresponds to TRBD2 (5 bases). Germline values: CDR1 MGHRA, CDR2 YSYEKL. CDR3 length: 15 amino acids. V shed 3 bases and J shed 2 bases, with 14 bases lying between them.